This T cell receptor (beta chain) stems from a study of blood T cell repertoires in COVID-19. Study details: Cohort 3 recovered donors had two negative PCRs, clearance, or symptom resolution. In each case, the material was cDNA or gDNA derived from T cells, B-cell-depleted T cells, or PBMCs.

Trimming took 5 bases from V and 3 from J, leaving 11 bases between them. The CDR3 totals 12 residues. CDR1 is GTSNPN and CDR2 is SVGIG in the germline V gene (reference sequence). Allocation to cohorts depended on clinical history reported by the participants. In the authors' methods: Amplified reference gene primers provided the basis for estimating nucleated cell counts. Libraries were prepared by immunoSEQ multiplex PCR; TCRdb keeps only in-frame clonotypes and omits some of them. D and trimming come from the DNA, and the V and J calls and clone size come from that table. The data hold about 270,000 clones, with 88% observed a single time.

The receptor comes from a woman in her fifties or sixties in a cohort exposed to, infected with or recovered from COVID-19 (not recorded which). Sequencing input: PBMCs or T cells enriched from blood (not recorded which). This chain links TRBV30 with TRBJ2-7, with D tentatively TRBD1 (6 bases). The DNA of the CDR3 is TGTGCCTGGGAATCCAGGGGCTACGAGCAGTACTTC. This sequence encodes CAWESRGYEQYF.